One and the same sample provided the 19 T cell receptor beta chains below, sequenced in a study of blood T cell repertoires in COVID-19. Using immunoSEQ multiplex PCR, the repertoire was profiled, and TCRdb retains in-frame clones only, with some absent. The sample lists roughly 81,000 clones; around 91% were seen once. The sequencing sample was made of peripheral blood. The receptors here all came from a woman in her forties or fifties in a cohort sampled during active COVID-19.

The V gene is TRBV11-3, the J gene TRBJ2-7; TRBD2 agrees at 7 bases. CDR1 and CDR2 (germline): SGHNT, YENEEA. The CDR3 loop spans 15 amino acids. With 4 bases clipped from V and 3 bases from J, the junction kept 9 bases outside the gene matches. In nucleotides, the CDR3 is TGTGCCAGCAGCTCTACCCGGGACTATCTCTACGAGCAGTACTTC. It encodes CASSSTRDYLYEQYF.

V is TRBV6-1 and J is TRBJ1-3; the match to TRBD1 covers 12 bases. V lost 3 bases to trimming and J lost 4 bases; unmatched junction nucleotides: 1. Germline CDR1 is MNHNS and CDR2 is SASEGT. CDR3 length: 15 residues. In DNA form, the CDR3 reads TGTGCCAGCAGTGAGGGACAGGGGGCCGGAAACACCATATATTTT. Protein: CASSEGQGAGNTIYF.

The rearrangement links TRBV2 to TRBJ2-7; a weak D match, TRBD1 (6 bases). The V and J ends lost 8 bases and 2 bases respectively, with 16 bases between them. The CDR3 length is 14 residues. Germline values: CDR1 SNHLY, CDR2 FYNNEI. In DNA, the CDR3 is TGTGCCAGCCTACTGATCCGGACAGCCTACGAGCAGTACTTC. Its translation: CASLLIRTAYEQYF.

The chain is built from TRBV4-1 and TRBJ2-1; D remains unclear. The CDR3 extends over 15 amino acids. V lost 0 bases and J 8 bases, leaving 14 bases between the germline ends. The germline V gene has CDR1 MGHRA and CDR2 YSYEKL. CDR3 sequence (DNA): TGCGCCAGCAGCCAAGATCGTCGAGGCTCCGATGAGCAGTTCTTC. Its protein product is CASSQDRRGSDEQFF.

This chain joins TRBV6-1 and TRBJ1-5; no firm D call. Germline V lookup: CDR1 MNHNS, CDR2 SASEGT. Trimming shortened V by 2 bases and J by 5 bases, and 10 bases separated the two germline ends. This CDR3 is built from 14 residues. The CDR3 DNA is TGTGCCAGCAGTGAATGGGCAGGCGATCAGCCCCAGCATTTT. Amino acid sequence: CASSEWAGDQPQHF.

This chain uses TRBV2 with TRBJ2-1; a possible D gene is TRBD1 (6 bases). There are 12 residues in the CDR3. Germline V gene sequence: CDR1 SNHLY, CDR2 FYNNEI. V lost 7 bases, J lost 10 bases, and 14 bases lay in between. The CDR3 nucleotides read TGTGCCAGCATGATCAGGGGTGGGGAGCAGTTCTTC. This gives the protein CASMIRGGEQFF.

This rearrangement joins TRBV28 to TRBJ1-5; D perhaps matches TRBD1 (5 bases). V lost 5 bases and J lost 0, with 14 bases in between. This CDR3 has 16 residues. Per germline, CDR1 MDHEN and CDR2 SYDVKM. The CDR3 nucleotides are TGTGCCAGCAGTCCCCGGGGGACCTATAGCAATCAGCCCCAGCATTTT. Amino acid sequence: CASSPRGTYSNQPQHF.

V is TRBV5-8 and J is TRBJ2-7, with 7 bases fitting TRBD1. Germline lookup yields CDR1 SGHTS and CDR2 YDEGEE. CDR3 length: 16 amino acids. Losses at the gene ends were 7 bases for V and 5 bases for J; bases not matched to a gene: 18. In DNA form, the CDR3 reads TGTGCCAGCGGGCGGACGACAGGGTTTGGAGTCCACGAGCAGTACTTC. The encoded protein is CASGRTTGFGVHEQYF. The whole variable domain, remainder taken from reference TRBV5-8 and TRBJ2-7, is EAGVTQSPTHLIKTRGQQATLRCSPISGHTSVYWYQQALGLGLQFLLWYDEGEERNRGNFPPRFSGRQFPNYSSELNVNALELEDSALYLCASGRTTGFGVHEQYFGPGTRLTVT.

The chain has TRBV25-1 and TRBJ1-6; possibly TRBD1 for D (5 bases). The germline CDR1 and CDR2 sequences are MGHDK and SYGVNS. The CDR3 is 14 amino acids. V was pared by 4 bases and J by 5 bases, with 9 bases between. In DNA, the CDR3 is TGTGCCAGCAGTGGGCAGGGTGATAATTCACCCCTCCACTTT. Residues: CASSGQGDNSPLHF.

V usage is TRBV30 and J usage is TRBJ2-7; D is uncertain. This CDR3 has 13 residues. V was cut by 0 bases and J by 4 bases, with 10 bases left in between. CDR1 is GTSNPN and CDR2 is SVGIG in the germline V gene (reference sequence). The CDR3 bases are TGTGCCTGGAGTGTACTTCCACGATACGAGCAGTACTTC. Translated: CAWSVLPRYEQYF. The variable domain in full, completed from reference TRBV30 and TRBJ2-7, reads SQTIHQWPATLVQPVGSPLSLECTVEGTSNPNLYWYRQAAGRGLQLLFYSVGIGQISSEVPQNLSASRPQDRQFILSSKKLLLSDSGFYLCAWSVLPRYEQYFGPGTRLTVT.

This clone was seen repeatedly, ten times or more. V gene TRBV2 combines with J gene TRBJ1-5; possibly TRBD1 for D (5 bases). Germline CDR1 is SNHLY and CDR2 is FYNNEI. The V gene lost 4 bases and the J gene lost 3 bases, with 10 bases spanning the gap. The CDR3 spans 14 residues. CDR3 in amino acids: CASSGDRNNQPQHF. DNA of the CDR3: TGTGCCAGCAGTGGTGACAGAAACAATCAGCCCCAGCATTTT.

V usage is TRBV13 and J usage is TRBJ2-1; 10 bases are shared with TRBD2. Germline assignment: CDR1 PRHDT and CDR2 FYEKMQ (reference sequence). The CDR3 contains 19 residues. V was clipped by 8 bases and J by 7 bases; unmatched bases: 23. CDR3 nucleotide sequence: TGTGCCAGCGCCCCGGGGCCCAGCGGGAGGGCCGGGCCAGCGAATGAGCAGTTCTTC. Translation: CASAPGPSGRAGPANEQFF.

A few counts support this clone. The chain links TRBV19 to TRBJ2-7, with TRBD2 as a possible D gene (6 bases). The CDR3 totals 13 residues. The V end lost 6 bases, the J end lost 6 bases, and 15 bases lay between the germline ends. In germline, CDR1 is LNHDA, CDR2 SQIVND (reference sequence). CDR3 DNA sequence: TGTGCCAGTAGCGAGACTAGTCGGCGCGAGCAGTACTTC. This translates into CASSETSRREQYF.

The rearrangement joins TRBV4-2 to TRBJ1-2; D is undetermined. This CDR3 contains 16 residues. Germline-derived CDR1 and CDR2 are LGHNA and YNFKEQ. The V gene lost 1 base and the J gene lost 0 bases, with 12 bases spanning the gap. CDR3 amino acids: CASSQGRTSANYGYTF. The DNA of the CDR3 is TGTGCCAGCAGCCAAGGGAGGACCTCAGCTAACTATGGCTACACCTTC.

CDR3 protein: CASSLSGRTQFTYEQYF. The CDR3 DNA is TGCGCCAGCAGCCTAAGCGGGAGGACCCAATTTACCTACGAGCAGTACTTC. The J gene is TRBJ2-7, the V gene TRBV5-1; TRBD2 agrees at 9 bases. The CDR3 has 17 amino acids. CDR1 is SGHRS and CDR2 is YFSETQ in the germline V gene. V lost 4 bases to trimming and J lost 2 bases; unmatched junction nucleotides: 13.

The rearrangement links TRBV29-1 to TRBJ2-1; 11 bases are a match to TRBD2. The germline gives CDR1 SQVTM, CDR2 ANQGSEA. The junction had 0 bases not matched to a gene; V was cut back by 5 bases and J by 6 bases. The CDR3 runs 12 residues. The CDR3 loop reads CSVTSGSNEQFF. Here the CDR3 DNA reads TGCAGCGTTACTAGCGGGAGCAATGAGCAGTTCTTC.

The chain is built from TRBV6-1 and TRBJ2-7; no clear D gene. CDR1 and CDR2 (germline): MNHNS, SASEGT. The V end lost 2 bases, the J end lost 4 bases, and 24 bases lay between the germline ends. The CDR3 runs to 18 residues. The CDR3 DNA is TGTGCCAGCAGTGAACTCTTTTTTTACAGAATAACCTTTTACGAGCAGTACTTC. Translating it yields CASSELFFYRITFYEQYF.

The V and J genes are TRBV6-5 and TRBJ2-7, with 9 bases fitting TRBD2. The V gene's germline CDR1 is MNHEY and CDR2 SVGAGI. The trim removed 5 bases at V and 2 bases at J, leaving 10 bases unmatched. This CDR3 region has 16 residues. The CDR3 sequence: CASSHYPSGTTYEQYF. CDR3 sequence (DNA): TGTGCCAGCAGTCACTACCCTAGCGGGACCACCTACGAGCAGTACTTC.

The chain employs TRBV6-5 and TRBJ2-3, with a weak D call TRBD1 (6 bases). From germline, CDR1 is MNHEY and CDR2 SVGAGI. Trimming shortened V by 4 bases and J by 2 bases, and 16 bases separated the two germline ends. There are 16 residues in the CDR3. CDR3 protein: CASSSRPGHHTDTQYF. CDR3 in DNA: TGTGCCAGCAGTTCACGACCGGGACACCACACAGATACGCAGTATTTT.